One sample yielded the 16 T cell receptor beta chains listed below, sequenced in a study of immune evolution from preneoplasia to lung adenocarcinoma (dated by TCRdb to the early 2020s). The library was produced with the immunoSEQ multiplex PCR assay. This immuneACCESS table, as held by TCRdb, lists in-frame sequences with V and J called but not all clones. Of the missing ones, under half trace to an unresolved V gene in checked studies; the others have no known cause. For this sample the table gives thousands of clones, of which around 82% were detected only once. The biggest ten clones account for 6.4% of the sample. Sequenced input: FFPE adjacent normal lung tissue. These TCRs come from a person aged 60 to 80 with lung adenocarcinoma.

The chain recombines TRBV29-1 with TRBJ1-2; no clear D gene. Germline V gives CDR1 SQVTM, CDR2 ANQGSEA. The CDR3 consists of 13 residues. Deletions cut 1 base from V and 4 bases from J, with 10 bases between. Here the CDR3 DNA reads TGCAGCGTTGAAGTTGCAGAAACCTATGGCTACACCTTC. Translating gives CSVEVAETYGYTF. The whole variable domain, remainder taken from reference TRBV29-1 and TRBJ1-2, is SAVISQKPSRDICQRGTSLTIQCQVDSQVTMMFWYRQQPGQSLTLIATANQGSEATYESGFVIDKFPISRPNLTFSTLTVSNMSPEDSSIYLCSVEVAETYGYTFGSGTRLTVV.

J is TRBJ2-7 and V is TRBV6-5; D could derive from TRBD1 or TRBD2 (5 bases each). V lost 7 bases to trimming and J lost 4 bases, with 17 bases between them. Germline CDR1 reads MNHEY; CDR2 reads SVGAGI. This CDR3 has 14 amino acids. CDR3 in DNA: TGTGCCAGCACCCCTGGGACGGGCAGATACGAGCAGTACTTC. It translates to CASTPGTGRYEQYF.

The genes are TRBV7-8 and TRBJ2-7; D unresolved. Looked up from germline, CDR1 is SGHVS and CDR2 is FQNEAQ. V was pared by 4 bases and J by 2 bases, with 9 bases between. The CDR3 is 13 residues long. Written as DNA, the CDR3 is TGTGCCAGCAGCTCCGGACGGACCTACGAGCAGTACGTC. Amino acid sequence: CASSSGRTYEQYV.

This clone has just one count. The chain carries TRBV28 and TRBJ1-4; maybe TRBD1 (5 bases). The CDR3 consists of 15 residues. The germline V and J ends were trimmed by 1 base and 7 bases, with 13 bases remaining between them. Germline assignment: CDR1 MDHEN and CDR2 SYDVKM. The CDR3 loop is CASSLLAAGGEKLFF. Here the CDR3 DNA reads TGTGCCAGCAGTTTATTGGCAGCCGGGGGTGAAAAACTGTTTTTT.

V usage is TRBV27 and J usage is TRBJ2-7, with 9 bases aligning to TRBD2. In germline, CDR1 is MNHEY, CDR2 SMNVEV (reference sequence). The CDR3 loop spans 15 amino acids. Losses at the gene ends were 6 bases for V and 6 bases for J; bases not matched to a gene: 12. This chain's CDR3 is CASRVLAGEICEQYV. The CDR3 nucleotides read TGTGCCAGCAGGGTATTAGCGGGAGAAATCTGCGAGCAGTACGTC.

This chain connects TRBV18 to TRBJ2-7; 7 positions match TRBD1. Germline V gene data show CDR1 as KGHSH and CDR2 as LQKENI. The CDR3 extends over 14 amino acids. V was clipped by 3 bases and J by 3 bases; unmatched bases: 5. CDR3 sequence reads: CASSPWTGDYEQYF. For the CDR3, the DNA is TGTGCCAGCTCACCCTGGACAGGCGACTACGAGCAGTACTTC.

This chain joins TRBV5-1 and TRBJ2-7, with 8 bases fitting TRBD2. Germline lookup yields CDR1 SGHRS and CDR2 YFSETQ. The CDR3 length is 17 residues. After removal of 4 bases from V and 0 bases from J, the junction contained 12 bases not matched to a gene. The CDR3 sequence: CASSPWGVSGNSYEQYF. In DNA, the CDR3 is TGCGCCAGCAGCCCTTGGGGGGTTAGCGGGAACTCCTACGAGCAGTACTTC.

The chain recombines TRBV14 with TRBJ1-2; TRBD1 matches at 9 bases. CDR1 is SGHDN, CDR2 FVKESK, per germline. The J segment lost 4 bases and the V segment lost 4 bases, leaving 4 bases of the junction unmatched. This CDR3 comprises 14 residues. The CDR3 loop is CASSRGQGFYGYTF. The DNA of the CDR3 is TGTGCCAGCAGCCGGGGACAGGGATTCTATGGCTACACCTTC.

The chain uses TRBV28 and TRBJ1-2; 7 bases map to TRBD1. The CDR3 runs 12 residues. V dropped 5 bases and J dropped 6; count of bases not matched to a gene: 3. CDR1 and CDR2 (germline): MDHEN, SYDVKM. CDR3 bases: TGTGCCAGCAGTAAAGGGACAGATGGCTACACCTTC. Encoded protein: CASSKGTDGYTF.

The rearrangement links TRBV14 to TRBJ2-7, with a possible D match to TRBD2 (6 bases). This CDR3 has 15 amino acids. CDR1 is SGHDN, CDR2 FVKESK, per germline. Trimming shortened V by 1 base and J by 6 bases, and 16 bases separated the two germline ends. The CDR3 DNA follows: TGTGCCAGCAGCCAAGCTGGCAGGGAGGTCCGCGAGCAGTACTTC. Translated: CASSQAGREVREQYF.

This clone was seen more than once but under ten times. The chain recombines TRBV2 with TRBJ1-3, with TRBD1 identical over 9 bases. CDR3 length: 14 amino acids. V lost 3 bases, J lost 3 bases, and 0 bases stayed unmatched. Germline-derived CDR1 and CDR2 are SNHLY and FYNNEI. The CDR3 DNA is TGTGCCAGCAGTGAGGGACAGGGTGGAAACACCATATATTTT. Amino acid sequence: CASSEGQGGNTIYF. The full variable domain, rest sourced from reference TRBV2 and TRBJ1-3, is EPEVTQTPSHQVTQMGQEVILRCVPISNHLYFYWYRQILGQKVEFLVSFYNNEISEKSEIFDDQFSVERPDGSNFTLKIRSTKLEDSAMYFCASSEGQGGNTIYFGEGSWLTVV.

The CDR3 bases are TGTGCCAGCAGCCGCAGCGGGGAGGACTACGAGCAGTACTTC. This encodes CASSRSGEDYEQYF. The genes are TRBV7-2 and TRBJ2-7; 7 bases align to TRBD2. J was trimmed by 3 bases and V by 5 bases; bases with no gene match: 7. Germline V CDR1 and CDR2: SGHTA, FQGNSA. The CDR3 consists of 14 residues.

This chain uses TRBV27 with TRBJ2-2; 13 bases map to TRBD2. V was clipped by 6 bases and J by 8 bases; unmatched bases: 9. CDR1 is MNHEY, CDR2 SMNVEV, per germline (reference sequence). The length of the CDR3 is 16 residues. The CDR3 coding sequence is TGTGCCAGCAGCCCCACTAGCGGGAGGGCCTATGGGGAGCTGTTTTTT. Translated: CASSPTSGRAYGELFF.

The chain has TRBV30 and TRBJ2-6; 8 positions match TRBD1. The V and J ends lost 4 bases and 0 bases, in that order; junction bases with no gene match: 5. CDR1 is GTSNPN and CDR2 is SVGIG in the germline V gene (reference sequence). The CDR3 extends over 16 amino acids. CDR3 protein: CAWTGGFGSGANVLTF. The CDR3 DNA follows: TGTGCCTGGACAGGGGGCTTCGGCTCTGGGGCCAACGTCCTGACTTTC.

The chain links TRBV5-4 to TRBJ2-7, with unresolved D. In germline, CDR1 is SGHNT, CDR2 YYREEE (reference sequence). The V and J ends lost 3 bases and 6 bases respectively, with 16 bases between them. This CDR3 is 14 amino acids long. For the CDR3, the DNA is TGTGCCAGCAGCTCCGGGCCCTTCACGGCCGAGCAGTACGTC. Its translation is CASSSGPFTAEQYV.

The chain uses TRBV19 and TRBJ1-1; D possibly corresponds to TRBD1 (5 bases). The CDR3 contains 15 residues. V was clipped by 4 bases and J by 7 bases, with 19 bases between them. In germline, CDR1 is LNHDA, CDR2 SQIVND (reference sequence). The CDR3 loop reads CASSTPTRSTGEAFF. In DNA form, the CDR3 reads TGTGCCAGTAGTACTCCTACCAGGAGCACAGGTGAAGCTTTCTTT.